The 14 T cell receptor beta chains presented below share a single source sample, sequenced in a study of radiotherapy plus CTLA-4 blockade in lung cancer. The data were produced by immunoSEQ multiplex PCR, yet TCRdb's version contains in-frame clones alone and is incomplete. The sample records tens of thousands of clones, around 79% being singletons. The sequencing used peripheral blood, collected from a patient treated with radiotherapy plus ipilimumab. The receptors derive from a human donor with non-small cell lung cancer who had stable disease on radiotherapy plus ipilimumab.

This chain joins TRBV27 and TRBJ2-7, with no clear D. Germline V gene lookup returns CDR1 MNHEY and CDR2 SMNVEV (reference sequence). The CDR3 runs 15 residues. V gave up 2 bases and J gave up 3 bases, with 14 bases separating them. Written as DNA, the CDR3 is TGTGCCAGCAGTTTACCCCTTCGGACGAGCTACGAGCAGTACGTC. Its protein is CASSLPLRTSYEQYV.

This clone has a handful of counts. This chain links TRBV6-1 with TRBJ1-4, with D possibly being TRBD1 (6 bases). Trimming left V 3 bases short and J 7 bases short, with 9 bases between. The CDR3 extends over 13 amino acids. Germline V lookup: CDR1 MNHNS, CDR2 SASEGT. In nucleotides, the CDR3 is TGTGCCAGCAGTGAGCAGGGGAGTGAAAAACTGTTTTTT. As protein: CASSEQGSEKLFF.

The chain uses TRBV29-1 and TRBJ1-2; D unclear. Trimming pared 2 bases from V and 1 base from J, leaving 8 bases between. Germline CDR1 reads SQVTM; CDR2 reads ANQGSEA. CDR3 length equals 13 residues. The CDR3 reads CSVESVHNYGYTF. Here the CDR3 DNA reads TGCAGCGTTGAATCGGTCCATAACTATGGCTACACCTTC. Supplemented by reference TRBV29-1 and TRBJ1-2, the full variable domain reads SAVISQKPSRDICQRGTSLTIQCQVDSQVTMMFWYRQQPGQSLTLIATANQGSEATYESGFVIDKFPISRPNLTFSTLTVSNMSPEDSSIYLCSVESVHNYGYTFGSGTRLTVV.

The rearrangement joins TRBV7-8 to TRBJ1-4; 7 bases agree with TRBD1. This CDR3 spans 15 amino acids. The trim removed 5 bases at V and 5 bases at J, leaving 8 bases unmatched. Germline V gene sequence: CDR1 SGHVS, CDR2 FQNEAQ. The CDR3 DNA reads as TGTGCCAGCAGCCCTAGAACAGGGGTCAATGAAAAACTGTTTTTT. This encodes CASSPRTGVNEKLFF.

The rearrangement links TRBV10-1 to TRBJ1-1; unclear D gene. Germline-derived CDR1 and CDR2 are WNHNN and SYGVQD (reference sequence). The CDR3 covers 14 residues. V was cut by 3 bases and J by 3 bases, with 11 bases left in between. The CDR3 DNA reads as TGCGCCAGCAGTGAAGGCCCGGGAGACACTGAAGCTTTCTTT. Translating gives CASSEGPGDTEAFF.

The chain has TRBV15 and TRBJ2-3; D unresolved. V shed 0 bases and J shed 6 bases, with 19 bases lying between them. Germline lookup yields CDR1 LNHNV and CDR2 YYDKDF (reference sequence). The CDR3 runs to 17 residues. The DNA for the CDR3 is TGTGCCACCAGCAGAGATCGACGGAGTAGTCCCCACGATACGCAGTATTTT. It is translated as CATSRDRRSSPHDTQYF.

The CDR3 DNA follows: TGCAGCGCCGAAGGGGGTAATGGCTACACCTTC. Its protein is CSAEGGNGYTF. V usage is TRBV29-1 and J usage is TRBJ1-2, with D maybe TRBD1 (6 bases). This CDR3 has 11 residues. V was clipped by 7 bases and J by 6 bases, with 12 bases between them. Germline CDR1 and CDR2: SQVTM and ANQGSEA.

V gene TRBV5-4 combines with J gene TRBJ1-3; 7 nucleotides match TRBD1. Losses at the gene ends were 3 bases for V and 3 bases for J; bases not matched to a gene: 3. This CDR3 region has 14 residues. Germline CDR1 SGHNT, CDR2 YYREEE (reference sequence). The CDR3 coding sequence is TGTGCCAGCAGCTCCGGGACAGATGGAAACACCATATATTTT. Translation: CASSSGTDGNTIYF.

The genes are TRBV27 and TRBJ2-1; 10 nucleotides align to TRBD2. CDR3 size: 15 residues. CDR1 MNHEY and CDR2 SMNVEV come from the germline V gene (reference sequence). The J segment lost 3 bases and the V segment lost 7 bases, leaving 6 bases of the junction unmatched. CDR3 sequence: CASTTSGVDYNEQFF. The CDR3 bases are TGTGCCAGCACCACTAGCGGGGTGGACTACAATGAGCAGTTCTTC.

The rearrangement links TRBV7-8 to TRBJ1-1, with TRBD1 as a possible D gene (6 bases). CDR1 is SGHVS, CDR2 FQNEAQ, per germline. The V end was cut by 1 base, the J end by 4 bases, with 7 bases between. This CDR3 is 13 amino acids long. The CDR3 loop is CASSLEGGTEAFF. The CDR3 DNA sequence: TGTGCCAGCAGCTTAGAGGGGGGCACTGAAGCTTTCTTT.

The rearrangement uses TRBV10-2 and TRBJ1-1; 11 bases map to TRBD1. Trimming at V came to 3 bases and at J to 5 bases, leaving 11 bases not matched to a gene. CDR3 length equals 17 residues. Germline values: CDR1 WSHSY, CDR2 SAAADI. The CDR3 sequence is CASSDSGTGGGLTEAFF. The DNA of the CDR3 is TGCGCCAGCAGTGACTCCGGGACAGGGGGAGGATTGACTGAAGCTTTCTTT.

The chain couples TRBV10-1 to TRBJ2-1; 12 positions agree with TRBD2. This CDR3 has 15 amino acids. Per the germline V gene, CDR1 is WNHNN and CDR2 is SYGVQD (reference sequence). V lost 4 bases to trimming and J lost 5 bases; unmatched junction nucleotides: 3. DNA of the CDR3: TGCGCCAGCAGTGTGACTAGCGGGGGAAACAATGAGCAGTTCTTC. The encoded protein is CASSVTSGGNNEQFF.

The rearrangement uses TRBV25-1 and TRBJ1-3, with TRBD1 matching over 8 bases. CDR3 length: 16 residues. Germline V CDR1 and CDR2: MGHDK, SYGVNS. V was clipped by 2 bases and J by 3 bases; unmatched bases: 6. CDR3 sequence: CASSEGQGLRGNTIYF. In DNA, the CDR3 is TGTGCCAGCAGTGAAGGACAGGGCTTGCGTGGAAACACCATATATTTT.

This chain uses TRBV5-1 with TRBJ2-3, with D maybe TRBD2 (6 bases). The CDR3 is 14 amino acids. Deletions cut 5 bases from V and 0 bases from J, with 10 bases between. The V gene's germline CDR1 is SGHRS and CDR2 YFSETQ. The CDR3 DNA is TGCGCCAGCAGGGTAGCGGTTAGCACAGATACGCAGTATTTT. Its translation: CASRVAVSTDTQYF.